One and the same sample provided the 24 T cell receptor beta chains below, sequenced in a study of cytomegalovirus exposure and HLA in healthy donors. 60 Vbeta and 13 Jbeta primers were used in PCR. Profiled with immunoSEQ multiplex PCR; TCRdb holds only in-frame clones, not every one. Among 160,000 or so clones listed, almost 85% were seen once. Sequencing was done on a sample of PBMCs. The receptors here all came from a man aged 25 to 45 in good health and CMV-seronegative.

Regarding this clone: Other DNA sequences in this specimen translate into the identical CDR3. Here the CDR3 DNA reads TGTGCCAGCAGCTACACACCCCTGGCGGCAGGGGTGGCCGACGAGCAGTACTTC. This translates into CASSYTPLAAGVADEQYF. This chain uses TRBV7-9 with TRBJ2-7; TRBD1 is a possible D gene (6 bases). Germline CDR1 and CDR2: SEHNR and FQNEAQ (reference sequence). The CDR3 sequence is 18 residues long. V lost 4 bases and J 5 bases, leaving 27 bases between the germline ends.

The chain joins TRBV29-1 to TRBJ1-4; a weak D match, TRBD1 (6 bases). The CDR3 loop spans 14 amino acids. Germline CDR1 SQVTM, CDR2 ANQGSEA. The ends were cut back, 4 bases at V and 4 bases at J, with 13 bases in the middle. Here the CDR3 DNA reads TGCAGCGTTGGAGGGGGGGCCCTTAATGAAAAACTGTTTTTT. Translated, it gives CSVGGGALNEKLFF.

The gene calls are TRBV7-3 and TRBJ2-5; D unclear. The CDR3 covers 13 residues. The germline V gene has CDR1 SGHTA and CDR2 FQGTGA. Trimming shortened V by 5 bases and J by 3 bases, and 10 bases separated the two germline ends. CDR3: CASSPPGEETQYF. The CDR3 DNA is TGTGCCAGCAGCCCTCCAGGTGAAGAGACCCAGTACTTC.

This chain joins TRBV30 and TRBJ2-5, with 9 bases matching TRBD1. The DNA end lines up better with TRBJ2-7; the J call may be wrong. Germline CDR1 GTSNPN, CDR2 SVGIG (reference sequence). The CDR3 covers 15 residues. The CDR3 protein is CAWSRGGTGPYEQYF. The CDR3 bases are TGTGCCTGGAGTCGAGGGGGGACAGGGCCCTACGAGCAGTACTTC.

This chain links TRBV7-9 with TRBJ1-3; D uncertain. Trimming took off 5 bases at V and 3 bases at J, with 14 bases between the two ends. CDR1 and CDR2 from the germline V gene are SEHNR and FQNEAQ (reference sequence). There are 15 residues in the CDR3. This CDR3 is CASSPGLAGGNTIYF. As DNA, the CDR3 is TGTGCCAGCAGCCCCGGTTTGGCAGGTGGAAACACCATATATTTT.

The rearrangement joins TRBV7-9 to TRBJ2-7, with a possible D match to TRBD2 (5 bases). Germline CDR1 SEHNR, CDR2 FQNEAQ (reference sequence). Trimming removed 1 base from V and 6 bases from J, with 10 bases in between. This CDR3 region has 13 residues. CDR3 sequence: CASSLERLAEQYF. CDR3 coding DNA: TGTGCCAGCAGCTTAGAGCGGCTCGCCGAGCAGTACTTC.

J is TRBJ2-7 and V is TRBV7-9; 7 positions match TRBD1. V was clipped by 6 bases and J by 1 base; unmatched bases: 15. Germline V gives CDR1 SEHNR, CDR2 FQNEAQ (reference sequence). The CDR3 extends over 17 amino acids. In DNA, the CDR3 is TGTGCCAGCAGTCTCGAATCCGGGACAGTTTTTTCCTACGAGCAGTACTTC. This codes for CASSLESGTVFSYEQYF.

The chain has TRBV29-1 and TRBJ2-2; a weak D match, TRBD1 (6 bases). Germline values: CDR1 SQVTM, CDR2 ANQGSEA. V lost 5 bases and J 6 bases, leaving 34 bases between the germline ends. This CDR3 spans 20 amino acids. The chain's CDR3 is CSVRRSLRGQGPPKAGELFF. The CDR3, as DNA: TGCAGCGTTCGAAGATCTCTCAGGGGCCAGGGACCACCCAAGGCCGGGGAGCTGTTTTTT.

This sequence joins TRBV5-4 and TRBJ1-1; TRBD1 agrees at 10 bases. This CDR3 has 14 amino acids. With V trimmed by 7 bases and J by 6 bases, 9 bases remained unmatched. Germline V lookup: CDR1 SGHNT, CDR2 YYREEE (reference sequence). CDR3 sequence: CASVPDRGSPEAFF. The DNA of the CDR3 is TGTGCCAGCGTCCCGGACAGGGGGTCCCCTGAAGCTTTCTTT.

The chain carries TRBV21-1 and TRBJ2-7; no DNA check was done on the table's D call, TRBD1. TRBV21-1 is flagged as a pseudogene. The CDR3 runs to 16 residues. The CDR3 here is CASSNIPGQGSYEQYF. CDR3 DNA: TGTGCCAGCAGCAATATCCCGGGACAGGGTTCCTACGAGCAGTACTTC.

The chain is built from TRBV5-1 and TRBJ2-1, with D possibly matching TRBD2 (6 bases). V shed 1 base and J shed 2 bases, with 10 bases lying between them. Germline CDR1 and CDR2: SGHRS and YFSETQ. This CDR3 is 15 amino acids long. The CDR3 protein is CASSLSGTPYNEQFF. The CDR3 nucleotides are TGCGCCAGCAGCTTGTCCGGGACTCCCTACAATGAGCAGTTCTTC.

This clone has only a few counts. The chain links TRBV11-3 to TRBJ1-1; TRBD1 matches 7 bases. The germline CDR1 and CDR2 sequences are SGHNT and YENEEA. The CDR3 is made up of 16 amino acids. The J segment lost 1 base and the V segment lost 1 base, leaving 6 bases of the junction unmatched. The DNA of the CDR3 is TGTGCCAGCAGCTTAGTTGGGGCAGGGGGGAACACTGAAGCTTTCTTT. It translates to CASSLVGAGGNTEAFF.

The CDR3 sequence: CASSYDRGSTGELFF. CDR3 nucleotide sequence: TGTGCCAGCAGTTATGACAGGGGCAGCACCGGGGAGCTGTTTTTT. V usage is TRBV7-8 and J usage is TRBJ2-2; 8 positions match TRBD1. Germline CDR1 SGHVS, CDR2 FQNEAQ. V dropped 6 bases and J dropped 4; count of bases not matched to a gene: 7. The CDR3 length is 15 residues.

This clone was detected a few times. The J gene is TRBJ2-7, the V gene TRBV27; D is perhaps TRBD1 (5 bases). The germline V gene encodes CDR1 MNHEY and CDR2 SMNVEV (reference sequence). The CDR3 is 16 residues long. Trimming cost V 6 bases and J 0 bases, with 18 bases left between them. The CDR3 is CASSLSLGHSSYEQYF. DNA for the CDR3: TGTGCCAGCAGCCTTAGTTTGGGGCACAGCTCCTACGAGCAGTACTTC.

The chain is built from TRBV12-2 and TRBJ2-7; the D call TRBD2 from the table was never checked on the DNA. TRBV12-2 is a recognized pseudogene. This CDR3 spans 15 amino acids. The CDR3 protein is CASRALAGGHYEQYF. Written as DNA, the CDR3 is TGTGCAAGTCGCGCCCTAGCGGGAGGGCACTACGAGCAGTACTTC.

This clone was found a few times. The chain recombines TRBV6-1 with TRBJ1-1; D remains unclear. This CDR3 is built from 14 residues. Trimming left V 4 bases short and J 3 bases short, with 12 bases between. CDR1 and CDR2 (germline): MNHNS, SASEGT. CDR3 loop: CASSAGREYTEAFF. The CDR3 DNA follows: TGTGCCAGCAGTGCTGGAAGGGAGTACACTGAAGCTTTCTTT.

V gene TRBV6-4 combines with J gene TRBJ2-2, with 10 nucleotides matching TRBD1. CDR1 and CDR2 (germline): MRHNA, SNTAGT. The CDR3 runs to 18 residues. Trimming cost V 3 bases and J 0 bases; bases outside gene matches: 7. As DNA, the CDR3 is TGTGCCAGCAGTGAGGTAGCCGGGACAGGGGCGAACACCGGGGAGCTGTTTTTT. Amino acids: CASSEVAGTGANTGELFF.

V is TRBV27 and J is TRBJ2-3; possible D gene TRBD2, 5 bases. Trimming took 10 bases from V and 0 from J, leaving 20 bases between them. CDR3 length: 16 residues. CDR1 is MNHEY, CDR2 SMNVEV, per germline (reference sequence). In nucleotides, the CDR3 is TGTGCCACCTATGAGGGTTATGGCGCTAGCACAGATACGCAGTATTTT. Amino acids: CATYEGYGASTDTQYF.

V gene TRBV15 combines with J gene TRBJ2-3; 11 nucleotides agree with TRBD2. The junction had 6 bases not matched to a gene; V was cut back by 1 base and J by 0 bases. The CDR3 runs to 18 residues. Germline values: CDR1 LNHNV, CDR2 YYDKDF (reference sequence). The CDR3: CATSRVVRLAGSTDTQYF. DNA of the CDR3: TGTGCCACCAGCAGAGTCGTTAGACTAGCGGGAAGCACAGATACGCAGTATTTT.

The genes are TRBV28 and TRBJ2-1; D might be TRBD2 (6 bases). Between the trimmed V and J ends, which lost 3 bases and 3 bases, there was a span of 18 bases. Germline V CDR1 and CDR2: MDHEN, SYDVKM. The CDR3 extends over 17 amino acids. CDR3 sequence (DNA): TGTGCCAGCAGTTTCTATGATCTGTGGAGGGGCTACAATGAGCAGTTCTTC. It codes for CASSFYDLWRGYNEQFF.

This sequence joins TRBV9 and TRBJ1-2; D is perhaps TRBD1 (5 bases). This CDR3 spans 15 amino acids. Trimming left V 5 bases short and J 1 base short, with 15 bases between. The germline CDR1 and CDR2 sequences are SGDLS and YYNGEE. Here the CDR3 reads CASSEGAAVNYGYTF. DNA for the CDR3: TGTGCCAGCAGTGAAGGGGCCGCGGTTAACTATGGCTACACCTTC.

The rearrangement joins TRBV6-4 to TRBJ1-1; 7 nucleotides align to TRBD1. In germline, CDR1 is MRHNA, CDR2 SNTAGT. The length of the CDR3 is 13 residues. Unmatched junction bases numbered 3, after V lost 4 bases and J lost 4 bases. The CDR3: CASSGDRATEAFF. CDR3 DNA: TGTGCCAGCAGTGGGGACAGAGCCACTGAAGCTTTCTTT.

The chain uses TRBV4-1 and TRBJ2-1; D ambiguous. Between the trimmed V and J ends, which lost 4 bases and 8 bases, there was a span of 15 bases. The CDR3 contains 14 residues. CDR1 and CDR2 from the germline V gene are MGHRA and YSYEKL. The CDR3 DNA sequence: TGCGCCAGCAGCCCCGACTTCGGATGGGATGAGCAGTTCTTC. Residues: CASSPDFGWDEQFF.

V is TRBV28 and J is TRBJ1-1; unclear D gene. This CDR3 has 15 amino acids. The germline CDR1 and CDR2 sequences are MDHEN and SYDVKM. Trimming took off 3 bases at V and 1 base at J, with 12 bases between the two ends. Here the CDR3 reads CASSLEGTQNTEAFF. DNA for the CDR3: TGTGCCAGCAGTTTGGAGGGCACTCAGAACACTGAAGCTTTCTTT.